This TCR beta chain comes out of a study of shared clonotypes between healthy human individuals. Each subset's genomic DNA was split evenly across several immunoSEQ plates. Method: immunoSEQ multiplex PCR; TCRdb's copy keeps in-frame clones and lacks some. The profile shows around 1,900,000 clones, 90% to 95% of them singletons. Naive CD8 cells lacked CD45RO, underwent positive selection for CCR7 and left out terminally differentiated effector memory CD45RA+ cells. The J segment lost 0 bases and the V segment lost 5 bases, leaving 11 bases of the junction unmatched. CDR3 length: 19 amino acids. The V gene's germline CDR1 is SGHVS and CDR2 FQNEAQ.

The clonotype originates from a man aged 18-30 years in good health. Some clones in this sample may be carry-over from other donors' samples. V usage is TRBV7-8 and J usage is TRBJ2-2; TRBD2 aligns across 11 bases. Sequencing input: naive CD8+ T cells from PBMCs. The CDR3 sequence: CASSPGLAGGISNTGELFF. The CDR3, as DNA: TGTGCCAGCAGCCCTGGACTAGCGGGCGGGATATCGAACACCGGGGAGCTGTTTTTT.